The rows below give T cell receptor beta chains drawn from one sample of a study of cytotoxic CD8 clonotypes in ibrutinib-treated CLL. Libraries were prepared by immunoSEQ multiplex PCR; TCRdb keeps only in-frame clonotypes and omits some of them. This table holds fewer than 400,000 clones, about 61% found once. The specimen comprised PBMCs, sampled after 36 months of ibrutinib treatment. These receptors were taken from a human donor with chronic lymphocytic leukemia. The conserved cysteine and the conserved F or W are not part of the CDR3 here.

j_call v_call cdr3_aa
TRBJ1-5 TRBV4-1 ASSRGQGVRNQPQH
TRBJ1-5 TRBV6-1 ASSENQEAPQH
TRBJ1-1 TRBV4-1 ASRTGAEAF
TRBJ2-3 TRBV7-3 ASSLSGGADTQY
TRBJ2-3 TRBV5-1 ASSFGGGTNGY
TRBJ2-6 TRBV29-1 SVGRAGSSGANVLT
TRBJ2-1 TRBV15 ATSRDYGWSYNEQF
TRBJ1-4 TRBV4-2 ASSQDRQGLDTLF
TRBJ2-7 TRBV27 ASRRGTGFGEQY
TRBJ2-1 TRBV4-1 ASSQDTWTSFHNEQF
TRBJ1-2 TRBV28 ASSGAYGYT
TRBJ1-4 TRBV6-6 ASQQGATNEKLF
TRBJ1-1 TRBV5-5 ASSLALRQVNTEAF
TRBJ2-7 TRBV7-8 ASSSYSGTGGDEQY
TRBJ2-2 TRBV7-6 ASSLGVGARAGELF
TRBJ1-5 TRBV4-1 ASSPGTGPNQPQH
TRBJ2-2 TRBV9 ASSVRGSLGGGELF
TRBJ1-2 TRBV9 ASSGQGAGYYGYT
TRBJ2-5 TRBV6-1 ASSLTTGGGETQY